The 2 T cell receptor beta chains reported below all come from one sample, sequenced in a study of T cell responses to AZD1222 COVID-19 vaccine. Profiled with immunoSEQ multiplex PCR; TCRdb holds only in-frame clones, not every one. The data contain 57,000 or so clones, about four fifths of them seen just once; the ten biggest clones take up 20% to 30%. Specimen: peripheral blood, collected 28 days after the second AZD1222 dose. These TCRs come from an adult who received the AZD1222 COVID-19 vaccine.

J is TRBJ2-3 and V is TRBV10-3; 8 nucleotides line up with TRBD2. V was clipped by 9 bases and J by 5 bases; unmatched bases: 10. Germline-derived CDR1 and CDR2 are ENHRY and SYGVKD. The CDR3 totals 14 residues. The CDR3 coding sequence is TGTGCCATTGGGTCAGCGGGAGCTGGAGATACGCAGTATTTT. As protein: CAIGSAGAGDTQYF.

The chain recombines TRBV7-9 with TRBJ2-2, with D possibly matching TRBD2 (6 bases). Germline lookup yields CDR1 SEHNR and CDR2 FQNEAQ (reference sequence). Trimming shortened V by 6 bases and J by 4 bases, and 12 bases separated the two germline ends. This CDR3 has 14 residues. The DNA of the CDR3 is TGTGCCAGCAGGGAGGGCCGGAGCACCGGGGAGCTGTTTTTT. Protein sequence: CASREGRSTGELFF.